This T cell receptor beta chain originates from a study of cytomegalovirus exposure and HLA in healthy donors. Findings and limits, study-wide: In a later analysis, compared with equally common non-associated chains, HLA-associated beta chains were more expanded.

In this sample, this clone turned up a few times. The antigen is unknown. V was clipped by 1 base and J by 9 bases, with 19 bases between them. The CDR3 is made up of 15 amino acids. CDR1 is MGHRA, CDR2 YSYEKL, per germline. Vbeta (60) and Jbeta (13) primers were used in the PCR. Libraries were prepared by immunoSEQ multiplex PCR; TCRdb keeps only in-frame clonotypes and omits some of them. The sample yields 150,000 to 200,000 clones, roughly 80% seen once. Sequencing was performed on PBMCs. The clonotype was recovered from a man younger than 40 in good health and CMV-seropositive. This chain joins TRBV4-1 and TRBJ2-7; a weak D match, TRBD2 (6 bases). The CDR3 sequence: CASSQAKATGEWQYF. CDR3 coding DNA: TGCGCCAGCAGCCAAGCCAAAGCCACGGGGGAGTGGCAGTACTTC.